Listed below are T cell receptor beta chains from one sample, sequenced in a study of control samples from healthy donors and cancer patients. The protocol was immunoSEQ multiplex PCR, while the TCRdb copy is restricted to in-frame clones and leaves out a portion. The repertoire holds 150,000 to 200,000 clones, with 70% to 90% as singletons. Sequencing was carried out using blood. All receptors come from a woman in her 30s in good health. The CDR3 runs from the conserved cysteine through the conserved F or W. D genes are given only for firm matches. Clone size is stated in some rows and not others, as once, few, many or a class when expanded.

D: TRBD1; length: 16; V: TRBV2; size: NA; J: TRBJ2-2; CDR3: CASRGIRQGTIGELFF; DNA: TGTGCCAGCAGGGGAATAAGACAGGGTACCATTGGGGAGCTGTTTTTT
D: NA; length: 16; V: TRBV5-5; size: NA; J: TRBJ2-3; CDR3: CASSLEWGASTDTQYF; DNA: TGTGCCAGCAGCTTGGAGTGGGGGGCTAGCACAGATACGCAGTATTTT
D: NA; length: 13; V: TRBV10-3; size: NA; J: TRBJ2-5; CDR3: CAISDYLQETQYF; DNA: TGTGCCATCAGTGACTACCTCCAAGAGACCCAGTACTTC
D: NA; length: 13; V: TRBV6-1; size: NA; J: TRBJ1-1; CDR3: CASSDRGRSRAFF; DNA: TGTGCCAGCAGTGACAGGGGCCGTAGTCGGGCTTTCTTT
D: TRBD1; length: 15; V: TRBV7-9; size: NA; J: TRBJ2-3; CDR3: CASSWTGRGTNTQYF; DNA: TGTGCCAGCAGCTGGACAGGGAGAGGCACAAATACGCAGTATTTT
D: TRBD2; length: 16; V: TRBV19; size: NA; J: TRBJ2-1; CDR3: CASSMSSGRNDNEQFF; DNA: TGTGCCAGTAGTATGTCTAGCGGGAGAAACGACAATGAGCAGTTCTTC
D: TRBD1; length: 12; V: TRBV5-6; size: NA; J: TRBJ1-2; CDR3: CASRSGGNGYTF; DNA: TGTGCCAGCAGATCAGGGGGTAATGGCTACACCTTC
D: TRBD2; length: 16; V: TRBV7-2; size: NA; J: TRBJ2-7; CDR3: CASSLAGTSGTYEQYF; DNA: TGTGCCAGCAGCTTAGCCGGGACTAGCGGGACCTACGAGCAGTACTTC
D: TRBD1; length: 13; V: TRBV28; size: once; J: TRBJ2-5; CDR3: CASSRDRDETQYF; DNA: TGTGCCAGCAGCCGGGACAGGGACGAGACCCAGTACTTC
D: NA; length: 15; V: TRBV6-5; size: NA; J: TRBJ1-1; CDR3: CASSYGALMNTEAFF; DNA: TGTGCCAGCAGTTACGGTGCCCTGATGAACACTGAAGCTTTCTTT
D: NA; length: 16; V: TRBV19; size: NA; J: TRBJ2-1; CDR3: CASSIVLARSYNEQFF; DNA: TGTGCCAGTAGTATAGTCCTAGCCCGCTCCTACAATGAGCAGTTCTTC
D: NA; length: 14; V: TRBV5-1; size: few; J: TRBJ1-5; CDR3: CASSLNPGLQPQHF; DNA: TGCGCCAGCAGCTTGAACCCAGGGTTGCAGCCCCAGCATTTT
D: NA; length: 15; V: TRBV7-9; size: NA; J: TRBJ2-2; CDR3: CASSFRTANTGELFF; DNA: TGTGCCAGCAGCTTCCGGACGGCGAACACCGGGGAGCTGTTTTTT
D: NA; length: 14; V: TRBV5-1; size: NA; J: TRBJ1-2; CDR3: CASSPGGANYGYTF; DNA: TGCGCCAGCAGCCCCGGAGGGGCTAACTATGGCTACACCTTC
D: NA; length: 16; V: TRBV9; size: NA; J: TRBJ2-2; CDR3: CASSVPSGLATGELFF; DNA: TGTGCCAGCAGCGTCCCTAGTGGTCTCGCCACCGGGGAGCTGTTTTTT
D: NA; length: 16; V: TRBV19; size: NA; J: TRBJ1-5; CDR3: CASSMLGGASNQPQHF; DNA: TGTGCCAGTAGTATGTTGGGGGGGGCAAGCAATCAGCCCCAGCATTTT
D: NA; length: 14; V: TRBV29-1; size: NA; J: TRBJ2-3; CDR3: CSAYNRGSTDTQYF; DNA: TGCAGCGCCTATAACCGGGGGAGCACAGATACGCAGTATTTT
D: TRBD1; length: 16; V: TRBV7-6; size: NA; J: TRBJ1-6; CDR3: CASSFTGDWQNSPLHF; DNA: TGTGCCAGCAGCTTCACAGGGGACTGGCAGAATTCACCCCTCCACTTT
D: NA; length: 16; V: TRBV14; size: NA; J: TRBJ1-6; CDR3: CASSQAGEGGNSPLHF; DNA: TGTGCCAGCAGCCAGGCCGGGGAGGGCGGTAATTCACCCCTCCACTTT
D: NA; length: 14; V: TRBV3-1/TRBV3-2; size: NA; J: TRBJ2-3; CDR3: CASSQVAGVDTQYF; DNA: TGTGCCAGCAGCCAAGTTGCAGGGGTGGATACGCAGTATTTT
D: NA; length: 14; V: TRBV19; size: NA; J: TRBJ1-2; CDR3: CASSIGGARNGYTF; DNA: TGTGCCAGTAGTATCGGAGGGGCCCGTAACGGCTACACCTTC
D: NA; length: 13; V: TRBV13; size: NA; J: TRBJ2-2; CDR3: CASSPGVGGELFF; DNA: TGTGCCAGCAGCCCGGGGGTAGGCGGGGAGCTGTTTTTT
D: NA; length: 14; V: TRBV19; size: NA; J: TRBJ1-1; CDR3: CASRETGVGTEAFF; DNA: TGTGCCAGTAGGGAAACTGGGGTCGGAACTGAAGCTTTCTTT
D: NA; length: 15; V: TRBV6-4; size: NA; J: TRBJ1-2; CDR3: CASSEGVRGLYGYTF; DNA: TGTGCCAGCAGTGAAGGGGTGAGAGGCCTCTATGGCTACACCTTC
D: TRBD1; length: 18; V: TRBV11-2; size: NA; J: TRBJ1-2; CDR3: CASSLAVDGQGWGYGYTF; DNA: TGTGCCAGCAGCTTGGCCGTAGACGGACAGGGGTGGGGCTATGGCTACACCTTC
D: NA; length: 12; V: TRBV2; size: once; J: TRBJ2-1; CDR3: CASRGDGGPKFF; DNA: TGTGCCAGCAGAGGGGACGGGGGCCCTAAATTCTTC